This T cell receptor beta chain stems from a study of identical twins. Findings of the study overall: Its conclusions, products of cross-sectional statistical analysis, did not come from following the same donors. High-abundance cord blood beta clonotypes had fewer insertions; memory repertoires showed none. Where beta out-of-frame sequences were concerned, excess twin sharing was weaker.

The table lists this clonotype with many counts. Its antigen is as yet unknown. Germline CDR1 and CDR2: SEHNR and FQNEAQ (reference sequence). The CDR3 is made up of 13 amino acids. The V gene lost 9 bases and the J gene lost 7 bases, with 15 bases spanning the gap. One entry per CDR3 protein results from TCRdb running MiXCR on the 5' RACE reads. The table has about 100,000 distinct CDR3 sequences, less than 6.5% seen once. The sequenced sample consisted of memory T cells sorted from blood. V usage is TRBV7-9 and J usage is TRBJ1-4; D is uncertain. The TCR comes from a woman aged 50 to 60 in good health. The CDR3 sequence: CASCVGVSEKLFF. Written as DNA, the CDR3 is TGTGCCAGTTGTGTTGGAGTGAGTGAAAAACTGTTTTTT.